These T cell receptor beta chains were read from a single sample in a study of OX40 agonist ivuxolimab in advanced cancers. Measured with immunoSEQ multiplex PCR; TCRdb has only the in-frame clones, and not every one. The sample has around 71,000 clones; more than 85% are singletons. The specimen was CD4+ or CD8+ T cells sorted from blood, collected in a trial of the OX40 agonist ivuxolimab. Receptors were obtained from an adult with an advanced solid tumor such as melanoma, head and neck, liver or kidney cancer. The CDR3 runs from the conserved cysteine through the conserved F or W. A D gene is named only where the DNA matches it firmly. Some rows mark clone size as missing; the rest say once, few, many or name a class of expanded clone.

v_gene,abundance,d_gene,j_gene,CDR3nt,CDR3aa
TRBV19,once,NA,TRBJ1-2,TGTGCCAGTAGTATACGGGGGAGCTACACCTTC,CASSIRGSYTF
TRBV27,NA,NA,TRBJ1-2,TGTGCCAGCAGACCTCGGACAGTTACCTCAAACTATGGCTACACCTTC,CASRPRTVTSNYGYTF
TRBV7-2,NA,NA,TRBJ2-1,TGTGCCAGCTGCCCCCCGGGCTATGAGCAGTTCTTC,CASCPPGYEQFF
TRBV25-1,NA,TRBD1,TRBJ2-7,TGTGCCAGCAGACGGTCCGGGACAGGGGGCCACGAGCAGTACTTC,CASRRSGTGGHEQYF
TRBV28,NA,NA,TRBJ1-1,TGTGCCAGCAGTTTAAGGGTATCTGAAGCTTTCTTT,CASSLRVSEAFF
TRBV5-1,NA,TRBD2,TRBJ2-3,TGCGCCAGCAGCCCGGACCCAGGGAGGGGAGATACGCAGTATTTT,CASSPDPGRGDTQYF
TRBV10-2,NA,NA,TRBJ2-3,TGCGCCAGCAGTGCAGATACGCAGTATTTT,CASSADTQYF
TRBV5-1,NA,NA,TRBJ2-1,TGCGCCAGCAGGGAAGCCCACAATGAGCAGTTCTTC,CASREAHNEQFF
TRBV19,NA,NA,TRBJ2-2,TGTGCCAGTCGGCGCGGGGTAAGAGCCGGGGAGCTGTTTTTT,CASRRGVRAGELFF
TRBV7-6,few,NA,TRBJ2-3,TGTGCCAGCAGCCCCGTGACCGCAGGCACAGATACGCAGTATTTT,CASSPVTAGTDTQYF
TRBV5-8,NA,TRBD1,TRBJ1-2,TGTGCCAGCAGCTTGAATGCAGGGGGGAACTATGGCTACACCTTC,CASSLNAGGNYGYTF
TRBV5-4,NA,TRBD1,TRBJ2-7,TGTGCCAGCAGCTCGAGGGACAGGGGCGACGAGCAGTACTTC,CASSSRDRGDEQYF
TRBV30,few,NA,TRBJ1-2,TGTGCCTGGAATTCGTTAAGGACGTATGGCTACACCTTC,CAWNSLRTYGYTF
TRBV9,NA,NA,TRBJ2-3,TGTGCCAGCAGCGTAGACCGGGGAGATACGCAGTATTTT,CASSVDRGDTQYF
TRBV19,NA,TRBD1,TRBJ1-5,TGTGCCAGTGTCCGGGACAGTAGCAATCAGCCCCAGCATTTT,CASVRDSSNQPQHF
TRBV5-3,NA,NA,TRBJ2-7,TGTGCCAGAAGCTTCCACAGGGTCTACGAGCAGTACTTC,CARSFHRVYEQYF